This T cell receptor (beta chain) was captured by sequencing in a study of a mutant IDH1 vaccine in newly diagnosed glioma. V was trimmed by 8 bases and J by 8 bases, leaving 6 bases between them. Germline values: CDR1 MNHEY, CDR2 SMNVEV (reference sequence). The CDR3 loop spans 10 amino acids. TCRdb's table, derived via immunoSEQ multiplex PCR, lists solely in-frame clones and lacks some. The sample has about 46,000 clones; around 92% are singletons. As concerns this clone: Its specificity is unknown. This CDR3 is also generated by other DNA sequences in the sample.

Time point indicated: week 35, safety follow-up. Each dose of the vaccine consisted of 300 ug of mutant IDH1 20-mer peptide, with topical imiquimod. This chain uses TRBV27 with TRBJ1-4, with D maybe TRBD1 (5 bases). Sequencing used PBMCs, obtained from a glioma patient whose treatment included an IDH1 peptide vaccine. This TCR was sampled from a man between 50 and 59 years old with glioma. CDR3 nucleotides: TGTGCCAGCCGGGGCGAAAAACTGTTTTTT. As protein: CASRGEKLFF.